This TCR beta chain was observed in a study of blood T cell repertoires in COVID-19. Study summary: From the United States, Italy and Spain came samples of acute and convalescent COVID-19. PBMCs, B-cell-depleted T cells, or T cells provided the cDNA or gDNA that made up the material.

This CDR3 spans 13 amino acids. Trimming took off 6 bases at V and 2 bases at J, with 10 bases between the two ends. The germline V gene has CDR1 SGHAT and CDR2 FQNNGV. Authors' data handling: Estimates of nucleated cell counts were drawn from the amplification of reference gene primers. Libraries were prepared by immunoSEQ multiplex PCR; TCRdb keeps only in-frame clonotypes and omits some of them. The D gene and trimming were derived from the DNA, and the V and J assignments and clone size from that table. The sample lists 200,000 to 300,000 clones; over 80% were seen once. This chain uses TRBV11-2 with TRBJ1-1; a possible D gene is TRBD1 (6 bases). Sequences were obtained from peripheral blood. The receptor was isolated from a middle-aged woman who had recovered from COVID-19. The CDR3 loop reads CASRGQLNTEAFF. The CDR3, as DNA: TGTGCCAGCAGAGGACAGCTTAACACTGAAGCTTTCTTT.